These 17 T cell receptor beta chains came from one sample sequenced in a study of T cell repertoires in cytomegalovirus infection. TCRdb independently ran MiXCR on the reads; one entry per CDR3 protein. The table shows 180,000 or so distinct CDR3 sequences, with approximately 17% occurring only once. Sample: CD8+ T cells from PBMCs. Source of these receptors: a human donor in good health (CMV status not recorded). Some clones in this sample may be carry-over from other donors' samples.

This clonotype appeared a few times. The rearrangement joins TRBV6-2 or TRBV6-3 to TRBJ2-1, with 9 bases lining up with TRBD2. V was clipped by 6 bases and J by 4 bases; unmatched bases: 7. The germline CDR1 and CDR2 sequences are MNHEY and SVGEGT. CDR3 length: 15 residues. The CDR3, as DNA: TGTGCCAGCAGCCATACTAGCGGGTTTTACAATGAGCAGTTCTTC. It is translated as CASSHTSGFYNEQFF.

This chain joins TRBV7-2 and TRBJ2-7; 7 positions agree with TRBD1. This CDR3 contains 14 residues. CDR1 and CDR2 (germline): SGHTA, FQGNSA. Trimming cost V 4 bases and J 7 bases; bases outside gene matches: 10. The CDR3 nucleotides read TGTGCCAGCAGCTGGTTAACAGGGGTTCGTGAGCAGTACTTC. Its translation: CASSWLTGVREQYF.

This clonotype appeared a few times. The chain combines TRBV10-3 with TRBJ2-5, with 8 positions matching TRBD2. Germline V gene sequence: CDR1 ENHRY, CDR2 SYGVKD. J lost 5 bases, V lost 2 bases, and 7 bases had no gene match. The CDR3 sequence is 15 residues long. The CDR3 nucleotides read TGTGCCATCAGTGAGGGACTAGCCCAACGGGAGACCCAGTACTTC. Translated: CAISEGLAQRETQYF.

On this clonotype itself: One end of the junction fails to match germline, which may point to a read error. The gene calls are TRBV12-3 or TRBV12-4 and TRBJ1-6; D is uncertain. The CDR3 contains 13 residues. CDR3 sequence (DNA): TGTGCCAGTAGTTTAGGTGCGGTCGCACCCCTCCACTTT. This gives the protein CASSLGAVAPLHF.

This chain connects TRBV12-3 or TRBV12-4 to TRBJ2-3; possibly TRBD2 for D (5 bases). This CDR3 spans 16 amino acids. V lost 5 bases to trimming and J lost 1 base, with 16 bases between them. The CDR3 spells CASSLGLSGGTDTQYF. The DNA of the CDR3 is TGTGCCAGCAGTCTAGGACTCTCCGGGGGCACAGATACGCAGTATTTT.

The chain uses TRBV29-1 and TRBJ1-2; D not certain. In germline, CDR1 is SQVTM, CDR2 ANQGSEA. Trimming left V 7 bases short and J 6 bases short, with 18 bases between. The CDR3 contains 13 residues. The CDR3 nucleotides are TGCAGCGCCGAGGCAGATCCGCCGAATGGCTACACCTTC. Its translation: CSAEADPPNGYTF.

The chain combines TRBV14 with TRBJ1-1; D gene ambiguous. Trimming shortened V by 3 bases and J by 1 base, and 12 bases separated the two germline ends. This CDR3 region has 15 residues. Germline CDR1 reads SGHDN; CDR2 reads FVKESK. This CDR3 is CASSHSAHGNTEAFF. The CDR3 bases are TGTGCCAGCAGCCATAGCGCGCACGGGAACACTGAAGCTTTCTTT. Looking up the rest from reference TRBV14 and TRBJ1-1 gives the full variable domain: EAGVTQFPSHSVIEKGQTVTLRCDPISGHDNLYWYRRVMGKEIKFLLHFVKESKQDESGMPNNRFLAERTGGTYSTLKVQPAELEDSGVYFCASSHSAHGNTEAFFGQGTRLTVV.

This clonotype was seen more than once but under ten times. The V and J genes are TRBV29-1 and TRBJ2-7; tentative D call: TRBD2 (6 bases). This CDR3 is built from 16 residues. The germline gives CDR1 SQVTM, CDR2 ANQGSEA. V was clipped by 6 bases and J by 0 bases, with 21 bases between them. The CDR3 here is CSVEGLSTRSSYEQYF. CDR3 DNA sequence: TGCAGCGTGGAGGGGCTCTCTACCAGGAGCTCCTACGAGCAGTACTTC.

This clonotype turned up a few times. The genes are TRBV29-1 and TRBJ2-1; 12 positions match TRBD2. There are 18 residues in the CDR3. Germline V gene lookup returns CDR1 SQVTM and CDR2 ANQGSEA. V was pared by 0 bases and J by 4 bases, with 10 bases of the junction left unmatched. The CDR3 nucleotides are TGCAGCGTTGAAGAGTTGGCTAGCGGGGGGGCCCGGTACAATGAGCAGTTCTTC. Translated, it gives CSVEELASGGARYNEQFF.

CDR3 sequence: CASSAVVNRVSYEQYF. The CDR3 region has the DNA TGTGCCAGCAGCGCCGTGGTGAACAGGGTTTCCTACGAGCAGTACTTC. This sequence joins TRBV12-3 or TRBV12-4 and TRBJ2-7, with D possibly matching TRBD1 (6 bases). V was pared by 6 bases and J by 1 base, with 19 bases between. The CDR3 is made up of 16 amino acids.

This rearrangement joins TRBV6-5 to TRBJ2-1, with 9 bases aligning to TRBD1. The CDR3 length is 17 residues. The V and J ends lost 7 bases and 7 bases, in that order; junction bases with no gene match: 17. Germline V gene data show CDR1 as MNHEY and CDR2 as SVGAGI. CDR3 bases: TGTGCCAGCACTCTTTTCCGGGGGACAGGGATTGGTAATGAGCAGTTCTTC. It translates to CASTLFRGTGIGNEQFF.

The chain couples TRBV7-2 to TRBJ2-7; no reliable D call. The CDR3 length is 15 residues. V was cut by 1 base and J by 2 bases, with 12 bases left in between. The V gene's germline CDR1 is SGHTA and CDR2 FQGNSA. CDR3 in amino acids: CASSLGWAATYEQYF. The CDR3 DNA reads as TGTGCCAGCAGCTTAGGGTGGGCAGCTACCTACGAGCAGTACTTC.

The rearrangement links TRBV9 to TRBJ2-5; 7 bases fit TRBD1. This CDR3 spans 14 amino acids. Germline V lookup: CDR1 SGDLS, CDR2 YYNGEE. V was clipped by 3 bases and J by 1 base; unmatched bases: 3. Here the CDR3 reads CASSAGQVQETQYF. The DNA for the CDR3 is TGTGCCAGCAGCGCCGGACAGGTCCAAGAGACCCAGTACTTC. The whole variable domain, filled in from reference TRBV9 and TRBJ2-5, reads DSGVTQTPKHLITATGQRVTLRCSPRSGDLSVYWYQQSLDQGLQFLIQYYNGEERAKGNILERFSAQQFPDLHSELNLSSLELGDSALYFCASSAGQVQETQYFGPGTRLLVL.

The table lists this clonotype with a few counts. This chain joins TRBV4-1 and TRBJ2-1, with 11 bases matching TRBD2. V lost 5 bases, J lost 7 bases, and 10 bases stayed unmatched. Germline V gene sequence: CDR1 MGHRA, CDR2 YSYEKL. This CDR3 contains 16 residues. The CDR3 is CASSTRTSGGLNEQFF. Written as DNA, the CDR3 is TGCGCCAGCAGCACTCGAACTAGCGGGGGTTTGAATGAGCAGTTCTTC.

The chain is built from TRBV24-1 and TRBJ2-5; D not certain. The V and J ends lost 0 bases and 3 bases respectively, with 13 bases between them. The CDR3 extends over 16 amino acids. CDR1 is KGHDR, CDR2 SFDVKD, per germline. CDR3 region: CATSDLPGRREETQYF. CDR3 nucleotides: TGTGCCACCAGTGATTTGCCGGGCAGAAGGGAAGAGACCCAGTACTTC.

This clonotype has more than one count but fewer than ten. V and J are TRBV12-3 or TRBV12-4 and TRBJ2-3; 9 positions agree with TRBD2. V was clipped by 1 base and J by 1 base; unmatched bases: 12. This CDR3 spans 19 amino acids. The CDR3 is CASSLGTARSGGRTDTQYF. Here the CDR3 DNA reads TGTGCCAGCAGTTTAGGGACGGCCCGTAGCGGGGGACGCACAGATACGCAGTATTTT.

V gene TRBV6-1 combines with J gene TRBJ2-2; maybe TRBD1 (7 bases). Germline CDR1 reads MNHNS; CDR2 reads SASEGT. The ends were cut back, 4 bases at V and 4 bases at J, with 13 bases in the middle. The CDR3 spans 15 residues. The CDR3 reads CASSVNRGGTGELFF. In DNA form, the CDR3 reads TGTGCCAGCAGTGTAAACAGGGGAGGCACCGGGGAGCTGTTTTTT.